This entry lists 7 T cell receptor beta chains sequenced from one sample in a study of regulatory T cells in long-lasting Graves disease. Documented time point: newly diagnosed GD, antithyroid drugs for less than 3 months. PBMCs were the source of the RNA used for TCR sequencing. TCR beta libraries were built with iRepertoire HTBI primers and Arm-PCR of CDR3 regions. TCRdb passed the multiplex PCR reads through MiXCR, listing each CDR3 protein once. The table lists about 200,000 distinct CDR3 sequences, roughly 19% of them singletons. These records were also assigned to another study, of T cells in Graves' hyperthyroidism and ophthalmopathy.

Sample: peripheral blood mononuclear cells (PBMCs), taken at new diagnosis, from a patient treated with antithyroid drugs. The receptors come from a woman aged 25-40 years with Graves disease.

The rearrangement links TRBV2 to TRBJ2-1; D may be TRBD2 (6 bases). The CDR3 is made up of 13 amino acids. Germline CDR1 reads SNHLY; CDR2 reads FYNNEI. Trimming took 3 bases from V and 8 from J, leaving 11 bases between them. Written as DNA, the CDR3 is TGTGCCAGCAGTGAGGGACTGAGAGATGAGCAGTTCTTC. Its translation is CASSEGLRDEQFF.

On this clonotype itself: The likely explanation is a read error, given a far larger clone one base away. The chain couples TRBV6-2 or TRBV6-3 to TRBJ1-5; unclear D gene. CDR1 MNHEY and CDR2 SVGEGT come from the germline V gene. This CDR3 contains 13 residues. DNA for the CDR3: TGTGGCAGCAGTTGGCTTGGCAATCAGCCCCAGCATTTT. Translating gives CGSSWLGNQPQHF.

The chain combines TRBV4-1 with TRBJ2-1; either TRBD1 or TRBD2 may fit D (5 bases each). V was pared by 0 bases and J by 9 bases, with 9 bases between. Germline V gene data show CDR1 as MGHRA and CDR2 as YSYEKL. The CDR3 has 13 residues. The CDR3 nucleotides read TGCGCCAGCAGCCAAGACCTGAGGGGTGAGCAGTTCTTC. Translated: CASSQDLRGEQFF.

This clonotype was observed many times. V usage is TRBV12-3 or TRBV12-4 and J usage is TRBJ2-3, with TRBD1 matching 8 bases. This CDR3 is built from 13 residues. V lost 6 bases to trimming and J lost 6 bases; unmatched junction nucleotides: 5. The CDR3 is CASSQTGADTQYF. The CDR3 DNA follows: TGTGCCAGCAGCCAGACAGGGGCCGATACGCAGTATTTT.

In this sample, this clonotype turned up many times. The chain employs TRBV30 and TRBJ2-7; D might be TRBD1 (5 bases). Trimming cost V 1 base and J 6 bases, with 19 bases left between them. Per germline, CDR1 GTSNPN and CDR2 SVGIG (reference sequence). This CDR3 comprises 15 residues. Written as DNA, the CDR3 is TGTGCCTGGAGTGATCTGGGGCTCATTATCGGCGAGCAGTACTTC. This gives the protein CAWSDLGLIIGEQYF. Variable domain in full (rest from reference TRBV30 and TRBJ2-7): SQTIHQWPATLVQPVGSPLSLECTVEGTSNPNLYWYRQAAGRGLQLLFYSVGIGQISSEVPQNLSASRPQDRQFILSSKKLLLSDSGFYLCAWSDLGLIIGEQYFGPGTRLTVT.

On this clonotype itself: This may stem from a read error, because a much larger clone lies one nucleotide away. J is TRBJ1-5 and V is TRBV19, with a weak D call TRBD1 (6 bases). Germline CDR1 reads LNHDA; CDR2 reads SQIVND (reference sequence). Trimming removed 5 bases at V and 4 bases at J, with 24 bases between. The CDR3 has 18 residues. CDR3 nucleotides: TGTGCCAGTAGTCGGGACTGCCTACAGGGTGGGAATAATCAGCCCCAGCATTTT. Its translation: CASSRDCLQGGNNQPQHF.

This clonotype was recorded at least ten times. The gene calls are TRBV29-1 and TRBJ2-5; D might be TRBD1 or TRBD2, each matching 5 bases. V was cut by 8 bases and J by 4 bases, with 17 bases left in between. This CDR3 region has 13 residues. Germline assignment: CDR1 SQVTM and CDR2 ANQGSEA. CDR3 amino acids: CSLGDPLGETQYF. CDR3 coding DNA: TGCAGCCTCGGGGACCCCCTCGGAGAGACCCAGTACTTC.